The text below deals with one T cell receptor beta chain. The antigen remains unidentified. TCR beta CDR3 sequences were amplified from RNA transcripts. Initially, a first-round RT-PCR of the TCR CDR3 employed the HTBI primer set. TCRdb re-called the multiplex PCR reads with MiXCR, one entry per CDR3 protein. The sample contains 490,000 or so distinct CDR3 sequences, about 45% of which appear only once. CDR1 is DFQATT and CDR2 is SNEGSKA in the germline V gene (reference sequence). The length of the CDR3 is 14 residues. V was trimmed by 6 bases and J by 0 bases, leaving 15 bases between them. These data originate in a study of T cells in Graves' hyperthyroidism and ophthalmopathy. The study, taken as a whole, reports: Most thyroid clonotypes that were expanded above 0.001 also turned up in blood. A model using 13 V-J features told ophthalmopathy apart from stable hyperthyroidism.

The TCR sequence derives from an adult woman with Graves' disease, either hyperthyroidism or ophthalmopathy (not recorded which). The specimen was peripheral blood or thyroid tissue (not recorded which). The chain links TRBV20-1 to TRBJ2-7; a possible D gene is TRBD1 (5 bases). DNA of the CDR3: TGCAGTGCGACGGCAGGGATCATCTCCTACGAGCAGTACTTC. It translates to CSATAGIISYEQYF.